The 26 T cell receptor beta chains below all came from one sample that was sequenced in a study of T cells in Graves' hyperthyroidism and ophthalmopathy. It was RNA transcripts that yielded the amplified TCR beta CDR3 regions. During a first-round RT-PCR of the TCR CDR3, the HTBI primer set was used. TCRdb passed the multiplex PCR reads through MiXCR, listing each CDR3 protein once. The top ten hold around 65% of the sample, which has around 300,000 distinct CDR3 sequences, about 20% seen once. Sequenced material: blood. Receptors originate from a man aged 25-45 years with Graves' ophthalmopathy.

This clonotype was detected a few times. The V gene is TRBV6-5, the J gene TRBJ1-3; D may be TRBD1 (5 bases). Germline loops: CDR1 MNHEY, CDR2 SVGAGI. V lost 0 bases, J lost 2 bases, and 11 bases lay in between. The CDR3 length is 16 residues. CDR3 in DNA: TGTGCCAGCAGTTACTCACGGGGGAGTGCTGGAAACACCATATATTTT. Translating gives CASSYSRGSAGNTIYF.

This chain connects TRBV11-2 to TRBJ2-2; D is unclear. This CDR3 contains 17 residues. V lost 5 bases to trimming and J lost 0 bases, with 16 bases between them. Germline CDR1 is SGHAT and CDR2 is FQNNGV. CDR3 protein: CASSQDFTDSNTGELFF. In DNA, the CDR3 is TGTGCCAGCAGCCAAGATTTCACAGACTCGAACACCGGGGAGCTGTTTTTT.

This clonotype was counted only a few times. J is TRBJ2-3 and V is TRBV12-3 or TRBV12-4; TRBD1 matches at 7 bases. V shed 1 base and J 7 bases; nucleotides not matched to a gene: 14. The CDR3 spans 17 residues. CDR3 in DNA: TGTGCCAGCAGTTTAGGCGAGGGGGCTTTTGGTTGGAATACGCAGTATTTT. This encodes CASSLGEGAFGWNTQYF.

The rearrangement joins TRBV30 to TRBJ1-1, with TRBD1 matching 7 bases. V gave up 2 bases and J gave up 0 bases; unmatched junction bases: 3. This CDR3 has 14 residues. CDR1 is GTSNPN, CDR2 SVGIG, per germline (reference sequence). CDR3 in amino acids: CAWSRDRVNTEAFF. DNA of the CDR3: TGTGCCTGGAGTCGGGACAGAGTGAACACTGAAGCTTTCTTT.

This clonotype was detected a few times. This chain connects TRBV10-3 to TRBJ1-4, with D possibly TRBD1 on 5 matching bases. Deletions cut 3 bases from V and 3 bases from J, with 8 bases between. Germline V gives CDR1 ENHRY, CDR2 SYGVKD. The CDR3 is 14 residues long. CDR3 nucleotide sequence: TGTGCCATCAGTGACGGGACGGCTAATGAAAAACTGTTTTTT. The encoded protein is CAISDGTANEKLFF.

This clonotype was seen repeatedly, ten times or more. The rearrangement links TRBV2 to TRBJ1-4; 8 bases fit TRBD1. CDR1 and CDR2 from the germline V gene are SNHLY and FYNNEI. Unmatched junction bases numbered 18, after V lost 10 bases and J lost 8 bases. There are 16 residues in the CDR3. The CDR3 nucleotides are TGTGCCACCGCACGTCGATGGACAGGGAAGGAAGAAAAACTGTTTTTT. This gives the protein CATARRWTGKEEKLFF.

This clonotype occurred a few times. This sequence joins TRBV27 and TRBJ1-2; D is ambiguous. Trimming removed 2 bases at V and 6 bases at J, with 13 bases between. There are 14 residues in the CDR3. Germline V CDR1 and CDR2: MNHEY, SMNVEV (reference sequence). CDR3 in amino acids: CASSLSHRGNGYTF. The CDR3 DNA is TGTGCCAGCAGTTTAAGTCACAGAGGGAATGGCTACACCTTC.

In this sample, this clonotype turned up once. The CDR3 loop reads CSARAQNYNQPQHF. As DNA, the CDR3 is TGCAGTGCTAGGGCACAGAATTACAATCAGCCCCAGCATTTT. The chain carries TRBV20-1 and TRBJ1-5; D gene unclear. Germline V gene sequence: CDR1 DFQATT, CDR2 SNEGSKA (reference sequence). With 3 bases removed from V and 3 bases from J, the gap between germline ends came to 12 bases. The CDR3 is 14 residues long.

As regards this clonotype: An end of the junction does not agree with germline; a read error may underlie this. V and J are TRBV6-1 and TRBJ2-7, with 7 bases lining up with TRBD1. Germline CDR1 is MNHNS and CDR2 is SASEGT. The CDR3 consists of 14 residues. CDR3 sequence: CASRRDRVVHEQHF. The CDR3 nucleotides are TGTGCCAGCAGACGCGACAGGGTGGTCCACGAGCAGCACTTC.

This clonotype occurred a few times. This chain's CDR3 is CASSSPTRDRSSYEQYF. CDR3 DNA sequence: TGTGCCAGCAGCTCCCCTACCCGGGACAGGAGCTCCTACGAGCAGTACTTC. The gene calls are TRBV11-2 and TRBJ2-7; 8 bases are a match to TRBD1. The V gene end was trimmed by 4 bases and the J gene end by 0 bases; junction bases not matched to a gene: 11. Germline V gene lookup returns CDR1 SGHAT and CDR2 FQNNGV. The length of the CDR3 is 17 residues.

Concerning this clonotype: This may arise from a read error, as a much more abundant clone is one base away. The V and J genes are TRBV28 and TRBJ1-5; no clear D. Between the trimmed V and J ends, which lost 6 bases and 8 bases, there was a span of 14 bases. Germline loops: CDR1 MDHEN, CDR2 SYDVKM. The CDR3 is 13 residues long. The CDR3 reads CASRQQWAEPQHF. CDR3 nucleotides: TGTGCCAGCAGACAACAGTGGGCAGAGCCCCAGCATTTT.

This clonotype was recorded a few times. This chain joins TRBV29-1 and TRBJ2-3; 8 positions agree with TRBD1. CDR1 is SQVTM, CDR2 ANQGSEA, per germline. The V and J ends lost 8 bases and 6 bases, in that order; junction bases with no gene match: 13. This CDR3 has 14 amino acids. The DNA for the CDR3 is TGCAGCTACGGGACAGGACAAACGGGGGATACGCAGTATTTT. Translation: CSYGTGQTGDTQYF.

This clonotype was counted a single time. This chain uses TRBV2 with TRBJ2-5, with D maybe TRBD1 (6 bases). The length of the CDR3 is 12 residues. Germline V gene lookup returns CDR1 SNHLY and CDR2 FYNNEI. V gave up 8 bases and J gave up 2 bases, with 9 bases separating them. The CDR3 bases are TGTGCCAGCGGGGGCTTTCAAGAGACCCAGTACTTC. Its protein product is CASGGFQETQYF.

This clonotype occurred a few times. The chain combines TRBV6-1 with TRBJ2-3, with 8 positions matching TRBD1. The CDR3 runs to 16 residues. The ends lost 0 bases at V and 1 base at J; junction bases unmatched: 3. CDR1 is MNHNS, CDR2 SASEGT, per germline. DNA of the CDR3: TGTGCCAGCAGTGAAGCAGTGGGACAGGGCACAGATACGCAGTATTTT. Protein sequence: CASSEAVGQGTDTQYF.

In this sample, this clonotype turned up many times. The J gene is TRBJ1-2, the V gene TRBV27, with unresolved D. The V end lost 0 bases, the J end lost 7 bases, and 9 bases lay between the germline ends. The CDR3 length is 13 residues. Germline CDR1 MNHEY, CDR2 SMNVEV (reference sequence). CDR3 in amino acids: CASSLSGSGGYTF. The CDR3 nucleotides read TGTGCCAGCAGTTTATCCGGTTCTGGTGGCTACACCTTC.

This clonotype showed up just a few times. The chain carries TRBV20-1 and TRBJ2-5, with a tentative D call TRBD1 (5 bases). V gave up 5 bases and J gave up 0 bases, with 10 bases separating them. CDR3 length: 13 amino acids. CDR1 DFQATT and CDR2 SNEGSKA come from the germline V gene (reference sequence). DNA for the CDR3: TGCAGTGCTCTTACAGGAAACCAAGAGACCCAGTACTTC. Translation gives CSALTGNQETQYF.

The genes are TRBV2 and TRBJ2-5, with TRBD1 matching over 8 bases. Germline lookup yields CDR1 SNHLY and CDR2 FYNNEI. The CDR3 has 14 residues. Germline trimming cut 6 bases from V and 5 bases from J; bases unmatched to any gene: 8. CDR3 sequence reads: CASRSTGGWETQYF. The CDR3 DNA is TGTGCCAGCAGGTCCACAGGGGGGTGGGAGACCCAGTACTTC.

A few counts support this clonotype. V is TRBV6-1 and J is TRBJ1-2; tentative D call: TRBD1 (5 bases). The CDR3 runs to 11 residues. Trimming cost V 3 bases and J 9 bases, with 8 bases left between them. Germline loops: CDR1 MNHNS, CDR2 SASEGT. The CDR3 spells CASSDGGRYTF. The CDR3 region has the DNA TGTGCCAGCAGTGACGGGGGACGCTACACCTTC.

The V gene is TRBV5-5, the J gene TRBJ2-2; the match to TRBD2 covers 9 bases. With V trimmed by 6 bases and J by 6 bases, 18 bases remained unmatched. There are 18 residues in the CDR3. The germline V gene has CDR1 SGHKS and CDR2 YYEKEE (reference sequence). The CDR3 here is CASNPPGLASLGAGELFF. The CDR3 DNA sequence: TGTGCCAGCAACCCCCCGGGACTAGCCTCTTTGGGTGCCGGGGAGCTGTTTTTT.

In this sample, this clonotype turned up many times. The rearrangement uses TRBV11-2 and TRBJ2-1; D possibly corresponds to TRBD1 (7 bases). Germline assignment: CDR1 SGHAT and CDR2 FQNNGV. The germline V and J ends were trimmed by 5 bases and 6 bases, with 17 bases remaining between them. This CDR3 is built from 15 residues. The CDR3 sequence: CASSPRGTALNEQFF. CDR3 DNA: TGTGCCAGCAGCCCCCGGGGGACAGCCCTCAATGAGCAGTTCTTC.

J is TRBJ2-5 and V is TRBV6-5; 7 bases fit TRBD2. J was trimmed by 2 bases and V by 4 bases; bases with no gene match: 7. This CDR3 is built from 15 residues. Germline-derived CDR1 and CDR2 are MNHEY and SVGAGI. In DNA form, the CDR3 reads TGTGCCAGCAGTTCTCATACTAGCGCACAAGAGACCCAGTACTTC. Translation: CASSSHTSAQETQYF.

This clonotype was detected ten times or more. The rearrangement joins TRBV11-3 to TRBJ1-4; D unresolved. This CDR3 is 11 amino acids long. Germline CDR1 reads SGHNT; CDR2 reads YENEEA. The V end was cut by 4 bases, the J end by 11 bases, with 8 bases between. DNA for the CDR3: TGTGCCAGCAGCTCCGAGAGGAAACTGTTTTTT. Amino acid sequence: CASSSERKLFF.

J is TRBJ1-2 and V is TRBV5-6, with unresolved D. CDR1 SGHDT and CDR2 YYEEEE come from the germline V gene. The CDR3 consists of 15 residues. Trimming cost V 5 bases and J 2 bases, with 16 bases left between them. The DNA for the CDR3 is TGTGCCAGCAGGCCTGGTGGAGTAGGAAACTATGGCTACACCTTC. Translation: CASRPGGVGNYGYTF.

This chain connects TRBV12-3 or TRBV12-4 to TRBJ1-4, with D possibly being TRBD1 (5 bases). The CDR3 spans 13 residues. Trimming removed 8 bases from V and 10 bases from J, with 17 bases in between. This chain's CDR3 is CASAPGELGKLFF. The DNA of the CDR3 is TGTGCCAGCGCCCCGGGGGAGCTCGGAAAACTGTTTTTT.

In the case of this clonotype: Because the CDR3 is missing its conserved closing phenylalanine or tryptophan, this is likely a read error. The CDR3 loop reads CASSSDQVTYEQYL. CDR3 sequence (DNA): TGTGCCAGCAGCTCGGATCAGGTGACCTACGAGCAGTACCTC. The rearrangement uses TRBV7-9 and TRBJ2-7, with unresolved D. Deletions cut 4 bases from V and 2 bases from J, with 12 bases between. The V gene's germline CDR1 is SEHNR and CDR2 FQNEAQ (reference sequence). This CDR3 spans 14 amino acids.

DNA for the CDR3: TGTGCCAGCAGCTTAGTAGTGAGAGCTAACTATGGCTACACCTTC. Translated, it gives CASSLVVRANYGYTF. The rearrangement joins TRBV11-2 to TRBJ1-2; D remains unclear. This CDR3 spans 15 amino acids. Germline loops: CDR1 SGHAT, CDR2 FQNNGV. With 1 base removed from V and 0 bases from J, the gap between germline ends came to 9 bases.